This is a list of T cell receptor beta chains from one sample in a study of molecular identifiers for immune sequencing clone quantification. TCRdb ran MiXCR on the PCR reads and lists one entry per CDR3 protein. The table records about 40,000 distinct CDR3 sequences, 19% of them present only once. Material: naive CD8+ T cells from blood, with Jurkat cell RNA spiked in. These receptors came from a human donor in good health. Some libraries in this study had Jurkat cell RNA spiked in. The conserved cysteine and the conserved F or W are not part of the CDR3 here.

CDR3	V	J
ASSIGLAGEQY	TRBV19	TRBJ2-7
SAGDRDRVEYEQY	TRBV20-1	TRBJ2-7
ASSKAGGSYEQY	TRBV6-5	TRBJ2-7
ASVGPPAVSNQPQH	TRBV6-2/TRBV6-3	TRBJ1-5
ASSQEPGNTEAF	TRBV4-1	TRBJ1-1
ASSLRSVETQY	TRBV5-6	TRBJ2-5
TTTSLAGVDEQF	TRBV29-1	TRBJ2-1
ASSLVGKASDTQY	TRBV6-2/TRBV6-3	TRBJ2-3
SARDLASTDTQY	TRBV20-1	TRBJ2-3
ASSENRENIQY	TRBV9	TRBJ2-4
AISESTDRTYEQY	TRBV10-3	TRBJ2-7
ASSPPRGSRAEQETQY	TRBV18	TRBJ2-5
ASSLKEGAFDEQF	TRBV6-4	TRBJ2-1
ASSGRLDTQY	TRBV5-6	TRBJ2-3
ASGGLAENTDTQY	TRBV6-2/TRBV6-3	TRBJ2-3
ASSPWGEKTGEQETQY	TRBV6-2/TRBV6-3	TRBJ2-5
ASSIGGYSYGRY	TRBV19	TRBJ2-7
ASSLGTAEQY	TRBV5-1	TRBJ2-7
ASSDLAGTEAF	TRBV6-2/TRBV6-3	TRBJ1-1
ASRLNTEAF	TRBV7-9	TRBJ1-1
ASTQGTEAF	TRBV27	TRBJ1-1
SAGGAEDNTEAF	TRBV29-1	TRBJ1-1
ASSDPGHGYTEAF	TRBV25-1	TRBJ1-1
ASSFRDRGNGGSGANVLT	TRBV7-9	TRBJ2-6
ASSPDRSSYNEQF	TRBV11-2	TRBJ2-1
ASSLQGPYEQY	TRBV27	TRBJ2-7
ASSSRQGGTEAF	TRBV7-6	TRBJ1-1
ASSFTLAEAF	TRBV12-3/TRBV12-4	TRBJ1-1
ASSLGTGPTDTQY	TRBV19	TRBJ2-3
ASVDSGSYEQY	TRBV6-5	TRBJ2-7
SVVGGEVYEQF	TRBV29-1	TRBJ2-1
ASRTGTGDYEQY	TRBV19	TRBJ2-7
ASSSNPGTTKAF	TRBV12-3/TRBV12-4	TRBJ1-1
ASSSRGAPGPSSYEQY	TRBV27	TRBJ2-7
ASSLDSWAAGELF	TRBV7-9	TRBJ2-2
ASSLVGSFSYEQY	TRBV7-9	TRBJ2-7
ASSLEF	TRBV5-8	TRBJ2-1
ASSIRTHNSYEQY	TRBV13	TRBJ2-7
ASSAQSSFLMNTEAF	TRBV2	TRBJ1-1
ASSDPRGFMNTEAF	TRBV5-6	TRBJ1-1
ASSIETGTSPLSSYNEQF	TRBV7-6	TRBJ2-1
ASSLAVGRSTDTQY	TRBV7-9	TRBJ2-3
ACNRGGEAPETQY	TRBV30	TRBJ2-5
ASSLEVTSGYNEQF	TRBV7-3	TRBJ2-1
ASSQDPAKNIQY	TRBV4-3	TRBJ2-4
ASSPTAPQGPNTEAF	TRBV18	TRBJ1-1
ASSPTGTLTDTQY	TRBV19	TRBJ2-3
SARDLAAYTDTQY	TRBV20-1	TRBJ2-3
ASSFNNSPLH	TRBV27	TRBJ1-6
ASSQGGRGGTDTQY	TRBV4-1	TRBJ2-3
ASLGGVEQY	TRBV6-2/TRBV6-3	TRBJ2-7
SVPLGSVGYT	TRBV29-1	TRBJ1-2
ASSQYGQLNEKLF	TRBV4-3	TRBJ1-4
APPQGPSLAANTGELF	TRBV5-6	TRBJ2-2
ASRKGPPYEQY	TRBV25-1	TRBJ2-7
ASSPPGQGYADTQY	TRBV14	TRBJ2-3
ASSHKVGDEQY	TRBV6-2/TRBV6-3	TRBJ2-7